The rows below give T cell receptor beta chains drawn from one sample of a study of CXCR3-negative and CXCR3-positive naive CD8 T cells. TCRdb reprocessed the 5' RACE reads, keeping one entry per CDR3 protein, no DNA. The table for this sample gives around 80,000 distinct CDR3 sequences. The source material was naive CXCR3+ CD8+ T cells from blood. Receptors were obtained from a human donor in good health. Some clones in this sample may be carry-over from other donors' samples. Both conserved end residues are part of each CDR3. The order of the fields is V gene, J gene, CDR3 protein.

TRBV28	TRBJ2-1	CASKRGAYNEQFF
TRBV14	TRBJ2-1	CASMIAGGPEQFF
TRBV6-2/TRBV6-3	TRBJ2-2	CASSSGEVTGELFF
TRBV29-1	TRBJ2-2	CSVEVTRNTGELFF
TRBV20-1	TRBJ2-1	CSARDRTGGRDEQFF
TRBV21-1	TRBJ2-5	CARWRGRTQYF
TRBV14	TRBJ1-5	CASSPRGAQPQHF
TRBV10-2	TRBJ2-2	CASRVGGGQLFF
TRBV28	TRBJ2-7	CASSLQGRPYEQYF
TRBV20-1	TRBJ2-7	CSAREWYEQYF
TRBV9	TRBJ2-1	CASSVNPQEQFF
TRBV5-5	TRBJ2-3	CASSWGPGLARQDTQYF
TRBV24-1	TRBJ2-6	CATSEDRDGANVLTF
TRBV6-5	TRBJ2-2	CASSLSPNTGELFF
TRBV7-6	TRBJ2-1	CASSLEQSGVIDEQFF
TRBV29-1	TRBJ1-1	CSVTTGVGNTEAFF
TRBV29-1	TRBJ1-2	CSVESDFYGYTF
TRBV11-2	TRBJ2-4	CASSLGGNIQYF
TRBV29-1	TRBJ1-1	CSVGANTEAFF
TRBV7-9	TRBJ2-7	CASSDLAGGPNEQYF
TRBV5-5	TRBJ1-1	CASIRGDTEAFF
TRBV27	TRBJ2-2	CASSLGGQGGELFF
TRBV29-1	TRBJ2-4	CSVVDGNIQYF
TRBV4-3	TRBJ1-1	CASSHEQGLNTEAFF
TRBV28	TRBJ2-1	CASSSGLAGELALIQFF
TRBV11-3	TRBJ2-2	CASSLEAGGNGELFF
TRBV4-3	TRBJ2-3	CASSPGRTGGAEDTQYF
TRBV15	TRBJ1-2	CATSRAQGYGYTF
TRBV29-1	TRBJ2-2	CSVALIDTGELFF
TRBV12-3/TRBV12-4	TRBJ1-1	CASSSTNRDRGCLNTEAFF
TRBV29-1	TRBJ2-1	CSVDSGHSYNEQFF
TRBV7-9	TRBJ1-5	CASSLARGANQPQHF
TRBV13	TRBJ2-5	CASSFNPPFEGQTQYF
TRBV29-1	TRBJ2-2	CSVESSGIPGELFF
TRBV28	TRBJ2-7	CASSLGGAGYEQYF
TRBV28	TRBJ2-7	CASRTKGRLSYEQYF
TRBV6-5	TRBJ1-1	CASSGGLFEMNTEAFF
TRBV25-1	TRBJ2-7	CASSGLAEGYEQYF
TRBV7-2	TRBJ2-5	CASSFLGDGETQYF
TRBV5-1	TRBJ1-1	CASSFRGVNTEAFF
TRBV9	TRBJ2-7	CASSAGDSSIYEQYF
TRBV6-2/TRBV6-3	TRBJ2-7	CASSFSREGTVNAYEQYF
TRBV5-6	TRBJ1-1	CASSLDDCLEAFF
TRBV7-3	TRBJ2-2	CASSLSTVANTGELFF
TRBV12-3/TRBV12-4	TRBJ1-3	CASSLYRDLTIYF
TRBV7-8	TRBJ2-1	CASSLLKGNEQFF
TRBV2	TRBJ2-1	CASNHPVGQGINEQFF
TRBV4-1	TRBJ1-1	CASSHGGGTEAFF
TRBV7-9	TRBJ2-3	CASSPTDTQYF
TRBV6-1	TRBJ1-1	CASSPRLPPNTEAFF
TRBV7-6	TRBJ2-7	CASSLLASEQYF
TRBV20-1	TRBJ2-4	CSARGWGAVAKNIQYF